The 13 T cell receptor beta chains below come from one sample, sequenced in a study of T-cell reconstitution after alpha-beta-depleted transplantation in children. Unique molecular identifiers were used in preparing the TCRbeta library. TCRdb re-called the PCR reads through MiXCR, storing one row per CDR3 protein. This sample carries about 290,000 distinct CDR3 sequences, 9.5% to 13% of them seen once, and the ten largest clones take roughly 7.1%. The sample here was PBMCs, taken before TCRalphabeta/CD19-depleted stem cell transplant. The receptors come from a boy under three years old with acute myeloid leukemia, due to receive a stem cell transplant.

J is TRBJ2-3 and V is TRBV2; unclear D gene. This CDR3 comprises 15 residues. The V gene lost 3 bases and the J gene lost 2 bases, with 12 bases spanning the gap. Germline CDR1 is SNHLY and CDR2 is FYNNEI. The CDR3 coding sequence is TGTGCCAGCAGTGAGGTCCCAAAGCCCACAGATACGCAGTATTTT. As protein: CASSEVPKPTDTQYF.

With regard to this clonotype: A much larger clone lies one base from this, so it may be a read error. The chain joins TRBV4-1 to TRBJ2-2, with TRBD2 identical over 10 bases. Germline loops: CDR1 MGHRA, CDR2 YSYEKL. V dropped 3 bases and J dropped 5; count of bases not matched to a gene: 6. CDR3 length: 16 amino acids. The CDR3 DNA follows: TGCGCCAGCAGCCACGATAAGGGACTAGCGACCGGGGAGCTGTTTTTT. Translation: CASSHDKGLATGELFF.

The count of this clonotype is one. With a much larger clone just one base away, this may be a read error. The gene calls are TRBV29-1 and TRBJ2-7, with 12 bases matching TRBD2. This CDR3 is built from 15 residues. Per germline, CDR1 SQVTM and CDR2 ANQGSEA. DNA for the CDR3: TGCAGCGTTGGCTCCACTAGCGGGAGGTCATACGAGCAGCACTTC. This codes for CSVGSTSGRSYEQHF.

This clonotype was observed at least ten times. The chain employs TRBV9 and TRBJ2-2; 11 nucleotides line up with TRBD2. The length of the CDR3 is 17 residues. Germline-derived CDR1 and CDR2 are SGDLS and YYNGEE. Trimming took 4 bases from V and 6 from J; bases not matched to a gene: 11. The CDR3 sequence is CASSRRTSGSNAGELFF. CDR3 nucleotide sequence: TGTGCCAGCAGCCGAAGAACTAGCGGGAGTAACGCCGGGGAGCTGTTTTTT.

This clonotype was seen many times. V usage is TRBV28 and J usage is TRBJ1-2, with a possible D match to TRBD1 (5 bases). Germline V CDR1 and CDR2: MDHEN, SYDVKM. Trimming cost V 6 bases and J 4 bases, with 18 bases left between them. This CDR3 comprises 15 residues. The CDR3 nucleotides are TGTGCCAGCAGGCACCAGGGATGGTTTATCTATGGCTACACCTTC. Translation gives CASRHQGWFIYGYTF.

This clonotype was found many times. This chain links TRBV12-3 or TRBV12-4 with TRBJ2-3; no definite D call. V lost 6 bases and J 4 bases, leaving 17 bases between the germline ends. This CDR3 comprises 15 residues. Here the CDR3 reads CASSFSGPIPDTQYF. The CDR3 nucleotides are TGTGCCAGCAGCTTCTCGGGCCCGATCCCAGATACGCAGTATTTT.

The V and J genes are TRBV5-1 and TRBJ2-1; 8 nucleotides agree with TRBD1. The germline CDR1 and CDR2 sequences are SGHRS and YFSETQ. The ends lost 2 bases at V and 5 bases at J; junction bases unmatched: 6. This CDR3 is built from 15 residues. CDR3 amino acids: CASSLRTGFDNEQFF. In DNA form, the CDR3 reads TGCGCCAGCAGCTTACGGACAGGGTTCGACAATGAGCAGTTCTTC.

The sample holds many counts of this clonotype. This chain uses TRBV28 with TRBJ2-3, with D possibly being TRBD1 (6 bases). Germline V gene data show CDR1 as MDHEN and CDR2 as SYDVKM. This CDR3 spans 16 amino acids. V was shortened by 2 bases and J by 2 bases, with 14 bases between the two germline ends. CDR3 region: CASSLAGAKVTDTQYF. The CDR3 region has the DNA TGTGCCAGCAGTTTAGCAGGGGCTAAAGTCACAGATACGCAGTATTTT.

On this clonotype: A much larger clonotype is one base distant, so this may be a read error. The rearrangement links TRBV6-2 or TRBV6-3 to TRBJ2-5, with unresolved D. This CDR3 comprises 14 residues. Germline V lookup: CDR1 MNHEY, CDR2 SVGEGT. The chain's CDR3 is CASSYEVYQEAQYF. Written as DNA, the CDR3 is TGTGCCAGCAGTTACGAGGTATATCAAGAGGCCCAGTACTTC.

This clonotype has more than one count but fewer than ten. V is TRBV7-9 and J is TRBJ2-3; 11 nucleotides match TRBD2. V lost 3 bases, J lost 4 bases, and 6 bases stayed unmatched. CDR1 is SEHNR and CDR2 is FQNEAQ in the germline V gene (reference sequence). The CDR3 has 16 residues. CDR3 sequence (DNA): TGTGCCAGCAGCTTGCCGGGACTAGCGGCCCCAGATACGCAGTATTTT. This codes for CASSLPGLAAPDTQYF.

This clonotype appeared many times. The genes are TRBV28 and TRBJ2-2; D gene unclear. Trimming left V 2 bases short and J 0 bases short, with 7 bases between. The CDR3 consists of 15 residues. Germline loops: CDR1 MDHEN, CDR2 SYDVKM. The DNA of the CDR3 is TGTGCCAGCAGTTTAAACAGCCCGAACACCGGGGAGCTGTTTTTT. It is translated as CASSLNSPNTGELFF.

Many counts were recorded for this clonotype. This chain joins TRBV5-1 and TRBJ2-3; 8 bases align to TRBD1. The trim removed 4 bases at V and 4 bases at J, leaving 20 bases unmatched. This CDR3 region has 19 residues. Germline V gene sequence: CDR1 SGHRS, CDR2 YFSETQ. DNA of the CDR3: TGCGCCAGCAGCGCCGTACTTACTATACAGGGGGTAAAGGCAGATACGCAGTATTTT. The encoded protein is CASSAVLTIQGVKADTQYF.

This clonotype was counted many times. The chain employs TRBV27 and TRBJ2-1, with 9 positions matching TRBD1. Germline CDR1 is MNHEY and CDR2 is SMNVEV (reference sequence). The CDR3 has 18 residues. After removal of 2 bases from V and 9 bases from J, the junction contained 17 bases not matched to a gene. CDR3 residues: CASSLTAGQGGRSSEQFF. The CDR3 bases are TGTGCCAGCAGTTTAACTGCGGGACAGGGTGGGCGTAGTAGTGAGCAGTTCTTC.